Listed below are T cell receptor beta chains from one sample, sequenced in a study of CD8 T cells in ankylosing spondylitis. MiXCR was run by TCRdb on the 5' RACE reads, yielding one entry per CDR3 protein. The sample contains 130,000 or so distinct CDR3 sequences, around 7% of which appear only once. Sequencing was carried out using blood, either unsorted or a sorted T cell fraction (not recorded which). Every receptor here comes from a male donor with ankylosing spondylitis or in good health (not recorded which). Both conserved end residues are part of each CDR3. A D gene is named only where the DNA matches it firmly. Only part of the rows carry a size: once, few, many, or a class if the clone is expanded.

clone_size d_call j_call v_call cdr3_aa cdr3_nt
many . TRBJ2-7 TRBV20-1 CSARGRNYEQYF TGCAGTGCTAGAGGGCGGAACTACGAGCAGTACTTC
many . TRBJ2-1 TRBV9 CASSVARGPYNEQFF TGTGCCAGCAGCGTAGCGCGGGGGCCCTACAATGAGCAGTTCTTC
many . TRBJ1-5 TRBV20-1 CSARDPGVSQPQHF TGCAGTGCTAGAGATCCGGGGGTATCCCAGCCCCAGCATTTT
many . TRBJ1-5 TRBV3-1 CASSQDLESGLRQPQHF TGTGCCAGCAGCCAAGATCTTGAGTCGGGGTTACGGCAGCCCCAGCATTTT
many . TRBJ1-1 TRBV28 CASRGVTEAFF TGTGCCAGCCGAGGAGTGACTGAAGCTTTCTTT
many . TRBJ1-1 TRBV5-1 CASSGPSGGWNTEAFF TGCGCCAGCAGCGGACCCTCGGGGGGCTGGAACACTGAAGCTTTCTTT
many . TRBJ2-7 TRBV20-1 CSARTTPDSYEQYF TGCAGTGCGCGGACAACCCCGGACTCCTACGAGCAGTACTTC
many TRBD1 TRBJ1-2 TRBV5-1 CASRGRGPGYGYTF TGCGCCAGCAGGGGCAGGGGGCCTGGCTATGGCTACACCTTC
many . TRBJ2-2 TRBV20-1 CCARDSDRERTGELFF TGCTGTGCTAGAGATTCTGACCGGGAGCGAACCGGGGAGCTGTTTTTT
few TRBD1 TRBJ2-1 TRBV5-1 CASRPGTGEYNEQFF TGCGCCAGCAGGCCCGGGACAGGGGAGTACAATGAGCAGTTCTTC
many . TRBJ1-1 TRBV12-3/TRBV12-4 CAVGRGNTEAFF TGTGCGGTGGGGCGGGGGAACACTGAAGCTTTCTTT
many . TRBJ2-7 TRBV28 CASSLGQTFYEQYF TGTGCCAGCAGTTTAGGGCAGACTTTCTACGAGCAGTACTTC
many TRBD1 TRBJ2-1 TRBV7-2 CASSLAGQGWEQFF TGTGCCAGCAGCTTAGCGGGACAGGGTTGGGAGCAGTTCTTC
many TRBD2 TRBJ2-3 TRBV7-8 CASLGVAGDFLTDTQYF TGTGCCAGCCTAGGCGTAGCGGGAGACTTCCTCACAGATACGCAGTATTTT
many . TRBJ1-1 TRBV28 CASSAGTMNTEAFF TGTGCCAGCAGCGCGGGGACAATGAACACTGAAGCTTTCTTT
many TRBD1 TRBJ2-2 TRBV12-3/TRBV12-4 CASSRDRGNTGELFF TGTGCCAGCAGTAGAGACAGGGGGAACACCGGGGAGCTGTTTTTT
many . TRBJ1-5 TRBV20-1 CSARAQNGNQPQHF TGCAGTGCTAGAGCCCAAAATGGCAATCAGCCCCAGCATTTT
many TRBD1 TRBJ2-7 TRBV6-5 CASSSPGQGAYEQYF TGTGCCAGCAGTTCTCCGGGACAGGGGGCCTACGAGCAGTACTTC
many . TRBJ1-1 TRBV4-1 CASSQTLDSQHSAFF TGCGCCAGCAGCCAAACCCTGGACAGCCAACACTCGGCTTTCTTT
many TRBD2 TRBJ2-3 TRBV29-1 CSGIAGNTDTQYF TGCAGCGGTATAGCGGGGAACACAGATACGCAGTATTTT
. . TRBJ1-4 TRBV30 CARSVKQGNEKLFF TGTGCCCGGAGTGTAAAACAGGGCAATGAAAAACTGTTTTTT
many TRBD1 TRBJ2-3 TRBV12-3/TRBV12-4 CASSPTGATQYF TGTGCCAGCAGTCCTACAGGGGCCACGCAGTATTTT
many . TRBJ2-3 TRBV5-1 CASSLTGFTDTQYF TGCGCCAGCAGCTTGACAGGGTTCACAGATACGCAGTATTTT
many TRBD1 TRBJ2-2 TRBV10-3 CAINARGTTGELFF TGTGCCATCAACGCCAGGGGGACCACCGGGGAGCTGTTTTTT
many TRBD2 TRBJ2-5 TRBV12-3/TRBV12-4 CASSFTSGSGETQYF TGTGCCAGCAGCTTCACTAGCGGGAGTGGAGAGACCCAGTACTTC
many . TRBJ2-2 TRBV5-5 CASSRTAGTGELFF TGTGCCAGCAGCCGGACAGCGGGGACCGGGGAGCTGTTTTTT
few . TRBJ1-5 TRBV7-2 CASSSRGRNQPQHF TGTGCCAGCAGCTCCAGGGGTCGGAATCAGCCCCAGCATTTT
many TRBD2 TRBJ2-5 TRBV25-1 CASSEGGSKETQYF TGTGCCAGCAGTGAAGGCGGGAGCAAAGAGACCCAGTACTTC
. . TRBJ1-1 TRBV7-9 CASSSPDGNTEAFF TGTGCCAGCAGCTCCCCGGACGGGAACACTGAAGCTTTCTTT
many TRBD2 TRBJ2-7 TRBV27 CASAGLASYEQYF TGTGCCAGCGCGGGACTAGCGTCTTACGAGCAGTACTTC
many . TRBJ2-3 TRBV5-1 CASSLVGLLADTQYF TGCGCCAGCAGCTTGGTGGGTCTCTTGGCAGATACGCAGTATTTT
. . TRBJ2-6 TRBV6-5 CASSYSRSGANVLTF TGTGCCAGCAGTTACTCTAGGTCTGGGGCCAACGTCCTGACTTTC
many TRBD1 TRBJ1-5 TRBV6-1 CASRRDRLDQPQHF TGTGCCAGCAGGAGGGACAGGCTAGATCAGCCCCAGCATTTT
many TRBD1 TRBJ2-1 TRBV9 CASSAGTGGSYNEQFF TGTGCCAGCAGCGCGGGCACAGGGGGCTCTTACAATGAGCAGTTCTTC
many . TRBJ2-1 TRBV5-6 CASSLAWEEQFF TGTGCCAGCAGCTTGGCCTGGGAAGAGCAGTTCTTC
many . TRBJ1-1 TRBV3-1 CASSHYREGNTEAFF TGTGCCAGCAGCCATTACAGGGAGGGGAACACTGAAGCTTTCTTT
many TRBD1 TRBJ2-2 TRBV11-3 CASSRAGTGNTGELFF TGTGCCAGCAGCAGGGCCGGGACAGGGAACACCGGGGAGCTGTTTTTT
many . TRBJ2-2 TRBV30 CAWGSGTGELFF TGTGCCTGGGGGAGTGGAACCGGGGAGCTGTTTTTT
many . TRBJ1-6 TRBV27 CASSKGQIIASPLHF TGTGCCAGCAGTAAGGGGCAGATAATCGCTTCACCCCTCCACTTT
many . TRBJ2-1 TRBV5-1 CASSRGETYNEQFF TGCGCCAGCAGTCGGGGAGAAACTTACAATGAGCAGTTCTTC
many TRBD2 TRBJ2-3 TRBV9 CASTGGTSVTDTQYF TGTGCCAGCACCGGGGGGACTAGCGTTACAGATACGCAGTATTTT
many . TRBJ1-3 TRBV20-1 CSARDPAVSGNTIYF TGCAGTGCTAGAGATCCGGCGGTCTCTGGAAACACCATATATTTT
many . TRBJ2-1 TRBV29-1 CSVEGVGKSSYNEQFF TGCAGCGTTGAAGGGGTCGGGAAGAGCTCCTACAATGAGCAGTTCTTC
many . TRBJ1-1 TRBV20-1 CSARVQGGTEAFF TGCAGTGCTAGAGTACAGGGAGGGACTGAAGCTTTCTTT
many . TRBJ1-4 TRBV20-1 CSASRAAKSNEKLFF TGCAGTGCTAGTCGGGCAGCAAAGAGTAATGAAAAACTGTTTTTT
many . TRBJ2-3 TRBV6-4 CASSDRGDTQYF TGTGCCAGCAGTGACCGGGGCGATACGCAGTATTTT
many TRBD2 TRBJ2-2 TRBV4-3 CASSREAIGITGELFF TGCGCCAGCTCCCGGGAGGCTATAGGCATCACCGGGGAGCTGTTTTTT
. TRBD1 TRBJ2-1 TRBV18 CASSPRRDRVDEQFF TGTGCCAGCTCACCACGGCGGGACAGGGTGGATGAGCAGTTCTTC
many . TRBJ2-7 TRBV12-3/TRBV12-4 CASSLSFQRGQYF TGTGCCAGCAGTTTATCGTTCCAGCGTGGGCAGTACTTC